This entry is about one T cell receptor (beta chain). Its antigen is currently unknown. This CDR3 has 14 amino acids. CDR1 and CDR2 (germline): MNHEY, SVGEGT. Between the trimmed V and J ends, which lost 1 base and 8 bases, there was a span of 12 bases. The sample originates from a study of T cell repertoires in cytomegalovirus infection. MiXCR, run by TCRdb on the reads, gives a single entry per CDR3 protein. The sample lists roughly 46,000 distinct CDR3 sequences, about a fifth seen once, with 50% to 65% in the top ten. The chain uses TRBV6-2 or TRBV6-3 and TRBJ2-1; D remains ambiguous. This sequence originates from a human donor in good health (CMV status not recorded). Some clones in this sample may be carry-over from other donors' samples. The source was CD8+ T cells from cultured PBMCs, collected from culture after CMV antigen stimulation. The CDR3 loop is CASSYFSAGHEQFF. As DNA, the CDR3 is TGTGCCAGCAGTTACTTCTCCGCCGGACATGAGCAGTTCTTC.